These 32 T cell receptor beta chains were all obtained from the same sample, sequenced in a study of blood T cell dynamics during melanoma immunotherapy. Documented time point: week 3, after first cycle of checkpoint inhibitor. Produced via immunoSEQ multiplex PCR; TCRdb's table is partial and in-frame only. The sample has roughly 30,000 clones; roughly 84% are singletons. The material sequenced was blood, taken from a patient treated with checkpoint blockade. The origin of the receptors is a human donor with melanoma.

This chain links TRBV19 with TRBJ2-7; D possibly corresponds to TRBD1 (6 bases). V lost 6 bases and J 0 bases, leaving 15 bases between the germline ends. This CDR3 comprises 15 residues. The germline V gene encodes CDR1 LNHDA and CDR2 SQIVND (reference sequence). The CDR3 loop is CASSPGQSSSYEQYF. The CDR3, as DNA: TGTGCCAGTAGCCCTGGACAGTCGAGCTCCTACGAGCAGTACTTC.

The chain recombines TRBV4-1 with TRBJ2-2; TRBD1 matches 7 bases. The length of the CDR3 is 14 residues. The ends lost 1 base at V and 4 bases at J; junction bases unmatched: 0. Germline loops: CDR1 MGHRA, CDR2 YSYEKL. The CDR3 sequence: CASSQGQGTGELFF. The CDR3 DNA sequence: TGCGCCAGCAGCCAAGGACAGGGCACCGGGGAGCTGTTTTTT.

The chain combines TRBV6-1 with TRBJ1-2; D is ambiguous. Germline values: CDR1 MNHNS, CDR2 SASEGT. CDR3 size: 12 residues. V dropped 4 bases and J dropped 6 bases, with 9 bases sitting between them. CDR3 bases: TGTGCCAGCAGTGCCGGAGGTGATGGCTACACCTTC. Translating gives CASSAGGDGYTF.

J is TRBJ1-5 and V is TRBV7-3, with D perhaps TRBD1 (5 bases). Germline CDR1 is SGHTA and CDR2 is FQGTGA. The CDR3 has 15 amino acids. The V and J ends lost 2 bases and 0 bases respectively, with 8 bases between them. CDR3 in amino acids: CASSLQGDSNQPQHF. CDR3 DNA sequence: TGTGCCAGCAGCTTACAAGGGGATAGCAATCAGCCCCAGCATTTT.

The CDR3 coding sequence is TGTGCCAGCAGCTTGGATGGCAGACAAGAGACCCAGTACTTC. Protein sequence: CASSLDGRQETQYF. The chain recombines TRBV5-5 with TRBJ2-5; D is unclear. Trimming cost V 0 bases and J 2 bases, with 8 bases left between them. Looked up from germline, CDR1 is SGHKS and CDR2 is YYEKEE (reference sequence). The CDR3 runs 14 residues.

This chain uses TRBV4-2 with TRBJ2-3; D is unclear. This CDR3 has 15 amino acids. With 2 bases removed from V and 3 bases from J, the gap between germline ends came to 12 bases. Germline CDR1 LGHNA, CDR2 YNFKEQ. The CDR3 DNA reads TGTGCCAGCAGCCAACCCGGCAAGAAAACAGATACGCAGTATTTT. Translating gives CASSQPGKKTDTQYF.

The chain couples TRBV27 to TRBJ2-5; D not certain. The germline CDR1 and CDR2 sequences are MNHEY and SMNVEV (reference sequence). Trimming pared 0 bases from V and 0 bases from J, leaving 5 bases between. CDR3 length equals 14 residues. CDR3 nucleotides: TGTGCCAGCAGTTTATCGAATTACCAAGAGACCCAGTACTTC. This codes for CASSLSNYQETQYF.

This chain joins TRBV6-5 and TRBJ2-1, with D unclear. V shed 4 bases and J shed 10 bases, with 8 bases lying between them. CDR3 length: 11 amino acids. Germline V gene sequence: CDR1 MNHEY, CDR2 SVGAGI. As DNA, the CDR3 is TGTGCCAGCAGTTCAGCGTTGGAGCAGTTCTTC. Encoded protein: CASSSALEQFF.

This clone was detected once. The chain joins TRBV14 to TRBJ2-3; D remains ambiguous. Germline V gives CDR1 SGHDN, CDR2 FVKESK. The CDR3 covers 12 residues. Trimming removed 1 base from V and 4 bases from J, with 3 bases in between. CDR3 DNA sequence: TGTGCCAGCAGCCAAGCTGCAGATACGCAGTATTTT. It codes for CASSQAADTQYF.

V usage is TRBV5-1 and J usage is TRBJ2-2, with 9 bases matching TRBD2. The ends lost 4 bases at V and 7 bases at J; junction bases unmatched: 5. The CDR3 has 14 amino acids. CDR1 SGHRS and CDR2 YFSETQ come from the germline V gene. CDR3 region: CASSERLADGELFF. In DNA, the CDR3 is TGCGCCAGCAGCGAACGACTAGCGGACGGGGAGCTGTTTTTT.

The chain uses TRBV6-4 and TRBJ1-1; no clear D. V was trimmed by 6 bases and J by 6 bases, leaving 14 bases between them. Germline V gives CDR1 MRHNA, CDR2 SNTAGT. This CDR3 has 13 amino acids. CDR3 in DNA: TGTGCCAGCAGCCTTATCGTCGGCGCTGAAGCTTTCTTT. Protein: CASSLIVGAEAFF.

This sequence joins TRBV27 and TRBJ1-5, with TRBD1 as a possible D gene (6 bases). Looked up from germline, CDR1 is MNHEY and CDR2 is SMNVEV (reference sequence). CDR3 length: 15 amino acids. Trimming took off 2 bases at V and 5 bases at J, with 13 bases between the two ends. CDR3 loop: CASSLEGVGDQPQHF. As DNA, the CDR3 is TGTGCCAGCAGTTTAGAGGGGGTGGGGGATCAGCCCCAGCATTTT.

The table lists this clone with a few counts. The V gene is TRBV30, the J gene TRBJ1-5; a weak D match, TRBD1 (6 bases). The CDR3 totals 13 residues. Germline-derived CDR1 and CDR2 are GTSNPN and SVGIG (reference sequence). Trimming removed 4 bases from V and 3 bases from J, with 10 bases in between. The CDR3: CAWTRQDNQPQHF. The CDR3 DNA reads TGTGCCTGGACCCGACAGGACAATCAGCCCCAGCATTTT.

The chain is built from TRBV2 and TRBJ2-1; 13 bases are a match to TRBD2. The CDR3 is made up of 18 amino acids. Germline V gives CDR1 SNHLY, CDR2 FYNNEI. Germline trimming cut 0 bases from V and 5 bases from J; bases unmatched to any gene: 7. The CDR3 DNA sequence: TGTGCCAGCAGTGAAGCGCTTCGACTAGCGGGAGGTAACAATGAGCAGTTCTTC. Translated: CASSEALRLAGGNNEQFF.

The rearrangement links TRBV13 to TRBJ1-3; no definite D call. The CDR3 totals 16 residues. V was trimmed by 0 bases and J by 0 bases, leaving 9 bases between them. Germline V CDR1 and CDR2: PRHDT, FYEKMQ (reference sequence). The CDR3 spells CASSLGVIISGNTIYF. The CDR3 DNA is TGTGCCAGCAGCTTAGGTGTGATCATCTCTGGAAACACCATATATTTT.

The CDR3 loop is CASSLPAHTGELFF. The CDR3 region has the DNA TGTGCCAGCAGCTTACCGGCCCACACCGGGGAGCTGTTTTTT. This chain connects TRBV13 to TRBJ2-2; D gene unclear. CDR3 length: 14 amino acids. Germline assignment: CDR1 PRHDT and CDR2 FYEKMQ (reference sequence). V was shortened by 2 bases and J by 3 bases, with 7 bases between the two germline ends. The full variable domain, completed using reference TRBV13 and TRBJ2-2, is AAGVIQSPRHLIKEKRETATLKCYPIPRHDTVYWYQQGPGQDPQFLISFYEKMQSDKGSIPDRFSAQQFSDYHSELNMSSLELGDSALYFCASSLPAHTGELFFGEGSRLTVL.

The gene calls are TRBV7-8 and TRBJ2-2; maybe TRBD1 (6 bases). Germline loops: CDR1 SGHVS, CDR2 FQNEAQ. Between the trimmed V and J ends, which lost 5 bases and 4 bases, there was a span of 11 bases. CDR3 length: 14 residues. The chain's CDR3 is CASSRTEVTGELFF. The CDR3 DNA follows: TGTGCCAGCAGCAGGACAGAGGTCACCGGGGAGCTGTTTTTT.

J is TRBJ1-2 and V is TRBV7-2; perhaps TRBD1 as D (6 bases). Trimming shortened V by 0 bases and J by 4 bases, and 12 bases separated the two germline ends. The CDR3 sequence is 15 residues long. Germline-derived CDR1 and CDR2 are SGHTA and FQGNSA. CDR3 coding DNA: TGTGCCAGCAGCTTAGCGTTCGGGACAACCTATGGCTACACCTTC. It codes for CASSLAFGTTYGYTF.

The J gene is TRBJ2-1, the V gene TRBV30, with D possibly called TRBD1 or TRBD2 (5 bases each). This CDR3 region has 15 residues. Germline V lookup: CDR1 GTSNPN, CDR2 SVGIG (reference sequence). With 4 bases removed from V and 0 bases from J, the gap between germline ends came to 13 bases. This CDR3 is CAWTGDASSYNEQFF. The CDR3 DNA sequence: TGTGCCTGGACCGGGGACGCTTCCTCCTACAATGAGCAGTTCTTC.

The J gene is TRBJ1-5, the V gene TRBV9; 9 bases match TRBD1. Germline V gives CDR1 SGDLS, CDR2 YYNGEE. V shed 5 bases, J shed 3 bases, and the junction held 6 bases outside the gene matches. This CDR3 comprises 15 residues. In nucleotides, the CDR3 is TGTGCCAGCAGTCCCGGGACAGGGTTCAATCAGCCCCAGCATTTT. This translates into CASSPGTGFNQPQHF.

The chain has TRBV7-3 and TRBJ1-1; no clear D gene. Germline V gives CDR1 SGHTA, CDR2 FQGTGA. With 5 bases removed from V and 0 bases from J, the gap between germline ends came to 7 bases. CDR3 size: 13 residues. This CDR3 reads CASSEMMNTEAFF. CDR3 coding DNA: TGTGCCAGCAGCGAAATGATGAACACTGAAGCTTTCTTT.

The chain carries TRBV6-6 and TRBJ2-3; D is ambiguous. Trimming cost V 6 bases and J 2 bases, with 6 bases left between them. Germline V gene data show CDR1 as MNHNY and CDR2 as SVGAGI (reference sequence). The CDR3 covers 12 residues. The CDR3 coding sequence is TGTGCCAGCAGCACCCCCACAGATACGCAGTATTTT. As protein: CASSTPTDTQYF.

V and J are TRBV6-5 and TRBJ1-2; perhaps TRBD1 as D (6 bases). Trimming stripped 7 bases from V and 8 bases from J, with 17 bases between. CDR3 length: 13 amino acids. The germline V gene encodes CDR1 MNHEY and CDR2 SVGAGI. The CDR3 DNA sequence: TGTGCCAGCACTCTAAAACAGGGACAAGGCTACACCTTC. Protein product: CASTLKQGQGYTF.

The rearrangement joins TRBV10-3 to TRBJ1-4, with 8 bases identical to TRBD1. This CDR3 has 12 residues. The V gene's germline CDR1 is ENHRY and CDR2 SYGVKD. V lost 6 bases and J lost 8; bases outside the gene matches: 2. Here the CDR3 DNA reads TGTGCCATCAGCGACAGGGGCGAAAAACTGTTTTTT. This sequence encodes CAISDRGEKLFF.

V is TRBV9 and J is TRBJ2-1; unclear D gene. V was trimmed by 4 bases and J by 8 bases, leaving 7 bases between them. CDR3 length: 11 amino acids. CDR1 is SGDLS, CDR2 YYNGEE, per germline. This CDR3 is CASSLSDEQFF. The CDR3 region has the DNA TGTGCCAGCAGCCTAAGCGATGAGCAGTTCTTC. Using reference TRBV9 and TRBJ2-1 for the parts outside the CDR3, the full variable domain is DSGVTQTPKHLITATGQRVTLRCSPRSGDLSVYWYQQSLDQGLQFLIQYYNGEERAKGNILERFSAQQFPDLHSELNLSSLELGDSALYFCASSLSDEQFFGPGTRLTVL.

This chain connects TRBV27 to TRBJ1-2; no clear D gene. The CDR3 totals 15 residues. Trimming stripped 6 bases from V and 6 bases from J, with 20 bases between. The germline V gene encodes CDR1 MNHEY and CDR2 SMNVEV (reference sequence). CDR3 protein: CASSPLLGAGHGYTF. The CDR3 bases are TGTGCCAGCAGCCCTTTGTTGGGAGCCGGTCATGGCTACACCTTC.

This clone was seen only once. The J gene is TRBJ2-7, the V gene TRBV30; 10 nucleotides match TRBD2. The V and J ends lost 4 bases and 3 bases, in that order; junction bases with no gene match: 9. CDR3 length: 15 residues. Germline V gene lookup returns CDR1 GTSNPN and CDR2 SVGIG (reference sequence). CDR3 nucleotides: TGTGCCTGGATGCCCTCGGGGACTAGCGTCTACGAGCAGTACTTC. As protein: CAWMPSGTSVYEQYF.

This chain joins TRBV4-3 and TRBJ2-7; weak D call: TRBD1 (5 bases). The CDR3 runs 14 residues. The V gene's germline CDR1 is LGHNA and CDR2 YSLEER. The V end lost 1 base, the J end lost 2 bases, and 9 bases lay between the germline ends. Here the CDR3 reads CASSQGTPTYEQYF. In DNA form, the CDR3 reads TGCGCCAGCAGCCAAGGGACACCCACCTACGAGCAGTACTTC.

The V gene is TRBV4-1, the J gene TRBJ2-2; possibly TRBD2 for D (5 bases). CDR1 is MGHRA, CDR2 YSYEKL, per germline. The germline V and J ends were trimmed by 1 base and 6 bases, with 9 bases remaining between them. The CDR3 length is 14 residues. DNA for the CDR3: TGCGCCAGCAGCCAAGGGCTAGCATCCGGGGAGCTGTTTTTT. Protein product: CASSQGLASGELFF.

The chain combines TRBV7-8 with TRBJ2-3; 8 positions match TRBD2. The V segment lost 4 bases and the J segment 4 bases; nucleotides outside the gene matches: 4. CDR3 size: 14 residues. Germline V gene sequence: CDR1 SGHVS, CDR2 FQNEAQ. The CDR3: CASSSRRGADTQYF. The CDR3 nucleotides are TGTGCCAGCAGCTCCCGGCGGGGGGCAGATACGCAGTATTTT.

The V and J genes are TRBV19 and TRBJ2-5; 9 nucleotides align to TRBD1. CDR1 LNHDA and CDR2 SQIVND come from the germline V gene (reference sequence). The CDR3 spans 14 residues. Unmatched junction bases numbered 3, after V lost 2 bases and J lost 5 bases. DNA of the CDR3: TGTGCCAGTAGTATAAGTGGGACAGGGGAGACCCAGTACTTC. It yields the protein CASSISGTGETQYF.

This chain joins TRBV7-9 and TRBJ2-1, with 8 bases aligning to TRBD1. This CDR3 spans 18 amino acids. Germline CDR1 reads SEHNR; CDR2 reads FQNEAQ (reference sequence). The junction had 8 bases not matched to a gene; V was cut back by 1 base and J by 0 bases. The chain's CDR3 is CASSLVFGTGGSYNEQFF. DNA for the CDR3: TGTGCCAGCAGCTTAGTTTTTGGCACAGGGGGCTCCTACAATGAGCAGTTCTTC.